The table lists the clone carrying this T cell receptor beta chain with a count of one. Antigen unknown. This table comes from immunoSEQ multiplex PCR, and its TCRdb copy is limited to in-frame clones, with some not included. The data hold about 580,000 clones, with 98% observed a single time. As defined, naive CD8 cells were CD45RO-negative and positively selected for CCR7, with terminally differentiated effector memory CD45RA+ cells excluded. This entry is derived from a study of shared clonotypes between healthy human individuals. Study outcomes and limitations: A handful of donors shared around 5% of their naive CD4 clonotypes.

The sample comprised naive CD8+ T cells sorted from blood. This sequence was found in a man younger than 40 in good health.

CDR3 residues: CASSLLASGRGAKNIQYF. The CDR3 DNA sequence: TGTGCCAGCAGCTTGTTAGCTAGCGGGAGGGGAGCCAAAAACATTCAGTACTTC. This chain connects TRBV5-4 to TRBJ2-4; 12 bases match TRBD2. Germline V gene lookup returns CDR1 SGHNT and CDR2 YYREEE (reference sequence). The J segment lost 0 bases and the V segment lost 1 base, leaving 5 bases of the junction unmatched. The CDR3 loop spans 18 amino acids.